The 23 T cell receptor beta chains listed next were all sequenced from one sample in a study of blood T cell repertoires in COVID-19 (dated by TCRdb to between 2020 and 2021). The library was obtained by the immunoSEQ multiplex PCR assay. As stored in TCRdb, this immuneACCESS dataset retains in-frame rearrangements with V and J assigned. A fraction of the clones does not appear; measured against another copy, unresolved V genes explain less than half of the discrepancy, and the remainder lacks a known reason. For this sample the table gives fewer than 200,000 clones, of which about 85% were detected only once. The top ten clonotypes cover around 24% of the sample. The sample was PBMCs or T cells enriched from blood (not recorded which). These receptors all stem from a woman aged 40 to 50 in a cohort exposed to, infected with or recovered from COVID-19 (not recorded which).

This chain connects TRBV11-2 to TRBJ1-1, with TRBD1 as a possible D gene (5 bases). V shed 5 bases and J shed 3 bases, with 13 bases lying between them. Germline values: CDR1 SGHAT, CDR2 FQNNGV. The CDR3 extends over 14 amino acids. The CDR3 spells CASSAAQVYTEAFF. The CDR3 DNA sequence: TGTGCCAGCAGCGCAGCACAGGTTTACACTGAAGCTTTCTTT. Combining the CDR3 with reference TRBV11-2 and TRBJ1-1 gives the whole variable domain EAGVAQSPRYKIIEKRQSVAFWCNPISGHATLYWYQQILGQGPKLLIQFQNNGVVDDSQLPKDRFSAERLKGVDSTLKIQPAKLEDSAVYLCASSAAQVYTEAFFGQGTRLTVV.

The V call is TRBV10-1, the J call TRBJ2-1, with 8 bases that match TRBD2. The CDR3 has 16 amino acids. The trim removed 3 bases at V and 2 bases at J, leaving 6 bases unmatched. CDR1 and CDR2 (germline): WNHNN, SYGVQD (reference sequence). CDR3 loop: CASSDPGLGAYNEQFF. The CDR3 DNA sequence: TGCGCCAGCAGTGACCCGGGACTAGGGGCCTACAATGAGCAGTTCTTC.

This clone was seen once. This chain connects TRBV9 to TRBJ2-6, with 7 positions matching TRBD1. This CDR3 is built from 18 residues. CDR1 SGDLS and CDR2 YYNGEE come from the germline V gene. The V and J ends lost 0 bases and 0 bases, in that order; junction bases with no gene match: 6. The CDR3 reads CASSVERGQSSGANVLTF. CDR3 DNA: TGTGCCAGCAGCGTAGAAAGGGGACAGAGCTCTGGGGCCAACGTCCTGACTTTC.

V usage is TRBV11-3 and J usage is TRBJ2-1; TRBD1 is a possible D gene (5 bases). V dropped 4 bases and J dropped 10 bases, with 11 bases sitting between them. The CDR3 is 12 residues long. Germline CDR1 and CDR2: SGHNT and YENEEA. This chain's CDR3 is CASSSSGIEQFF. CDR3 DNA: TGTGCCAGCAGCTCGTCAGGGATCGAGCAGTTCTTC.

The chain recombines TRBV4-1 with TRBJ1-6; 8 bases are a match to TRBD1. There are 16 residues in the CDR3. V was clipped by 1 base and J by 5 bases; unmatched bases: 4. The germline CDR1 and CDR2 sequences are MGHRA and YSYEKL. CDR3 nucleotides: TGCGCCAGCAGCCAAGCTGGGACAGGCCATAATTCACCCCTCCACTTT. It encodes CASSQAGTGHNSPLHF.

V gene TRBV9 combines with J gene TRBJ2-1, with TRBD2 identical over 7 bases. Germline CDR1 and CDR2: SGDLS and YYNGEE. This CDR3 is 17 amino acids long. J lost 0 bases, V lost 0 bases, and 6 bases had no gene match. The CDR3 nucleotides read TGTGCCAGCAGCGTAGTCGGGGGGACCAGCTCCTACAATGAGCAGTTCTTC. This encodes CASSVVGGTSSYNEQFF.

The CDR3 bases are TGTGCCAGCAGCACCCGGGGGTTAAGGACCCACGACCCTTACGAGCAGTACTTC. Protein: CASSTRGLRTHDPYEQYF. The chain employs TRBV11-2 and TRBJ2-7, with TRBD2 as a possible D gene (6 bases). The CDR3 is made up of 18 amino acids. Deletions cut 5 bases from V and 4 bases from J, with 27 bases between. CDR1 is SGHAT and CDR2 is FQNNGV in the germline V gene.

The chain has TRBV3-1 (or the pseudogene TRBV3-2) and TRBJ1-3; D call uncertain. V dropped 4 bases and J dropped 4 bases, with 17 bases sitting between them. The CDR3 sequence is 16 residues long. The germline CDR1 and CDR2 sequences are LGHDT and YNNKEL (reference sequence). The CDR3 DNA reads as TGTGCCAGCAGCCTCGGAACGGGGTCCGCGGGAAACACCATATATTTT. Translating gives CASSLGTGSAGNTIYF.

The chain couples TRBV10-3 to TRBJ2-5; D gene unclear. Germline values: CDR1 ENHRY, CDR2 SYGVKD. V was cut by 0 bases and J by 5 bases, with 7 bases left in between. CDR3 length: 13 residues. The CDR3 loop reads CAISESVGETQYF. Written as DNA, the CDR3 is TGTGCCATCAGTGAGTCGGTCGGGGAGACCCAGTACTTC.

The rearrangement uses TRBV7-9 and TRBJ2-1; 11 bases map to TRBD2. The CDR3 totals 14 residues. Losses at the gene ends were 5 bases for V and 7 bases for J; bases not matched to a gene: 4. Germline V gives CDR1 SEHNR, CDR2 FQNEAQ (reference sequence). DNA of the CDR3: TGTGCCAGCAGCCCTGGGACTAGCGGTAATGAGCAGTTCTTC. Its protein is CASSPGTSGNEQFF.

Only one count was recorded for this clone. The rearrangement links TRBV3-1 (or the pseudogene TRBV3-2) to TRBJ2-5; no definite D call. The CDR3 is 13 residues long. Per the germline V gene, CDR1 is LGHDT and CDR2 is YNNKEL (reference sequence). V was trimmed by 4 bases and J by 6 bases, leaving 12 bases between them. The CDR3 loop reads CASSRGSEQTQYF. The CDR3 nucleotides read TGTGCCAGCAGCCGAGGATCAGAGCAGACCCAGTACTTC.

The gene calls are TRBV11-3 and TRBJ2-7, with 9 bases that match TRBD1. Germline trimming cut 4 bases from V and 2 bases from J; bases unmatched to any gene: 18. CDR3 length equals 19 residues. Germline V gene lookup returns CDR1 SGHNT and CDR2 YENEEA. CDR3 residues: CASSSGTGPYSMTTYEQYF. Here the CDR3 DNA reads TGTGCCAGCAGCTCCGGGACAGGGCCGTACTCGATGACTACCTACGAGCAGTACTTC.

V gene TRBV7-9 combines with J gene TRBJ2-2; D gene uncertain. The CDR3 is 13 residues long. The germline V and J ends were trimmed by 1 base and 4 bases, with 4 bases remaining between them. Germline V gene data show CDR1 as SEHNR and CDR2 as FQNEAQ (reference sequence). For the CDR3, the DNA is TGTGCCAGCAGCTTAGTACTCACCGGGGAGCTGTTTTTT. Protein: CASSLVLTGELFF.

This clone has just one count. Written as DNA, the CDR3 is TGTGCCAGCAGCAAGAGTCCCGGGACAGGGTCCTACGAGCAGTACTTC. Translated, it gives CASSKSPGTGSYEQYF. The chain employs TRBV3-1 (or the pseudogene TRBV3-2) and TRBJ2-7; 9 positions match TRBD1. CDR3 length: 16 amino acids. J lost 1 base, V lost 5 bases, and 9 bases had no gene match. Germline V gene lookup returns CDR1 LGHDT and CDR2 YNNKEL (reference sequence).

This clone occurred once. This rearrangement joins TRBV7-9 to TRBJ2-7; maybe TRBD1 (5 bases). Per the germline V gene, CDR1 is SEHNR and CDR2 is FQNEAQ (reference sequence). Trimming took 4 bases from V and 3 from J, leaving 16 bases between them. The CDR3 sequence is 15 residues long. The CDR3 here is CASSSRQTLFYEQYF. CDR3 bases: TGTGCCAGCAGCTCGAGACAGACACTATTCTACGAGCAGTACTTC.

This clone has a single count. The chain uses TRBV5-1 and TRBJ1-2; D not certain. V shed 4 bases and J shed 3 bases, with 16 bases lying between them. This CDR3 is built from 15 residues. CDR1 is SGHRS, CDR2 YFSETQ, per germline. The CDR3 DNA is TGCGCCAGCAGCCCCGGAGGAGGGTCCTACTATGGCTACACCTTC. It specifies CASSPGGGSYYGYTF.

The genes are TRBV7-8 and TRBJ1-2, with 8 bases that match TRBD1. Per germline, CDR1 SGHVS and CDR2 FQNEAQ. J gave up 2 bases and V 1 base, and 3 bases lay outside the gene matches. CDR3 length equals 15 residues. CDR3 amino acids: CASSLVRTGNYGYTF. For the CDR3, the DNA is TGTGCCAGCAGCTTAGTTCGGACAGGGAACTATGGCTACACCTTC.

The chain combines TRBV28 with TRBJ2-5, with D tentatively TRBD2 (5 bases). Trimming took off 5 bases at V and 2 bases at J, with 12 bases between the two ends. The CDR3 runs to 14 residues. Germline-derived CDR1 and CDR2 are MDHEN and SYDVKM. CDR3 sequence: CASSTPRGQETQYF. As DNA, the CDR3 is TGTGCCAGCAGTACACCTCGAGGGCAAGAGACCCAGTACTTC.

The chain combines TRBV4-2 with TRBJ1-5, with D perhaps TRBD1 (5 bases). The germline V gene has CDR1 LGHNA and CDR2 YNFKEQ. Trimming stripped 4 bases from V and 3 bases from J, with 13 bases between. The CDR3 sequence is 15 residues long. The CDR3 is CASSLQGINNQPQHF. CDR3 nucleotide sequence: TGTGCCAGCAGCCTCCAGGGAATTAACAATCAGCCCCAGCATTTT.

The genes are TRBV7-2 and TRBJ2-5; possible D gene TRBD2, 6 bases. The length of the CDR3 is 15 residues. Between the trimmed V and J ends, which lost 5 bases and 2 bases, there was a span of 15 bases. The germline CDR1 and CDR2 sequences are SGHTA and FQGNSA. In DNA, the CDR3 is TGTGCCAGCAGCCAGTTAGGTGGACTACAAGAGACCCAGTACTTC. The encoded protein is CASSQLGGLQETQYF.

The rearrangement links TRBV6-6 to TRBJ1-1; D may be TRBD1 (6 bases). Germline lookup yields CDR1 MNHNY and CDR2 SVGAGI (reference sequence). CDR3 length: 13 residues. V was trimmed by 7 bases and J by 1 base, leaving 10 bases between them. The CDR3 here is CASIPQGNTEAFF. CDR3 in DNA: TGTGCCAGCATTCCACAGGGGAACACTGAAGCTTTCTTT.

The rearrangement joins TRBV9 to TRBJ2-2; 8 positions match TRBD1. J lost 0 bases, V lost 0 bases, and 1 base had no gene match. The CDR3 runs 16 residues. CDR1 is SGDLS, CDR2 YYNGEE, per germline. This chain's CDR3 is CASSVEGQANTGELFF. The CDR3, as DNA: TGTGCCAGCAGCGTAGAGGGACAGGCGAACACCGGGGAGCTGTTTTTT.

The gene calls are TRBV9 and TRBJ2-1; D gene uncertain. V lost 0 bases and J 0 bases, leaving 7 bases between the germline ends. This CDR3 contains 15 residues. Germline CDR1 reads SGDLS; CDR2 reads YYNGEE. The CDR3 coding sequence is TGTGCCAGCAGCGTAGGGTACTCCTCCTACAATGAGCAGTTCTTC. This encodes CASSVGYSSYNEQFF. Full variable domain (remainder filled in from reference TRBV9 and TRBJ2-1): DSGVTQTPKHLITATGQRVTLRCSPRSGDLSVYWYQQSLDQGLQFLIQYYNGEERAKGNILERFSAQQFPDLHSELNLSSLELGDSALYFCASSVGYSSYNEQFFGPGTRLTVL.